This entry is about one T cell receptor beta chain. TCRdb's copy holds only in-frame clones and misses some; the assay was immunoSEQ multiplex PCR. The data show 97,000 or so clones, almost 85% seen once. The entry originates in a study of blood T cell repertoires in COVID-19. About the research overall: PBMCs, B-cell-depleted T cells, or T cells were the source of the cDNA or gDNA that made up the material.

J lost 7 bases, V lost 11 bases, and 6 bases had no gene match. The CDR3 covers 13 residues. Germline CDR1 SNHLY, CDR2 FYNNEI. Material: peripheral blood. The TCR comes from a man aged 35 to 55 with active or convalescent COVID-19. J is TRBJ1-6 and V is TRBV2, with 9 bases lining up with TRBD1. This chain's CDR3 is CALNRGQNSPLHF. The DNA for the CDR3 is TGTGCCCTAAACAGGGGGCAAAATTCACCCCTCCACTTT. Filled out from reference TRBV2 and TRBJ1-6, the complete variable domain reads EPEVTQTPSHQVTQMGQEVILRCVPISNHLYFYWYRQILGQKVEFLVSFYNNEISEKSEIFDDQFSVERPDGSNFTLKIRSTKLEDSAMYFCALNRGQNSPLHFGNGTRLTVT.